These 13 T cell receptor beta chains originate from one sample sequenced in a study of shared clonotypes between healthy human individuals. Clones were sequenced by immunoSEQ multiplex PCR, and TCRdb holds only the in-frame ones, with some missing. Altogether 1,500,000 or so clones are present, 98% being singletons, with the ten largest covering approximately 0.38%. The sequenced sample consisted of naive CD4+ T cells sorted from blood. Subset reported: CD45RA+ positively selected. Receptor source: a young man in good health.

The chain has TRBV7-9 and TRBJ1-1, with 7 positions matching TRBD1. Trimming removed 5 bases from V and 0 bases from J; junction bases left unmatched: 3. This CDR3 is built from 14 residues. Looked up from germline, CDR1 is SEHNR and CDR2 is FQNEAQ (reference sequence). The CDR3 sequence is CASSRTGLNTEAFF. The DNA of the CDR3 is TGTGCCAGCAGCAGGACAGGTTTGAACACTGAAGCTTTCTTT. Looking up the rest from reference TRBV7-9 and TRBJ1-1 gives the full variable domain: DTGVSQNPRHKITKRGQNVTFRCDPISEHNRLYWYRQTLGQGPEFLTYFQNEAQLEKSRLLSDRFSAERPKGSFSTLEIQRTEQGDSAMYLCASSRTGLNTEAFFGQGTRLTVV.

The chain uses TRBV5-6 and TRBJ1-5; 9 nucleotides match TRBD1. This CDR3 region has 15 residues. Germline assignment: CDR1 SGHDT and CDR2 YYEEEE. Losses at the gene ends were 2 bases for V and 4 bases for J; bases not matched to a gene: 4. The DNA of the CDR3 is TGTGCCAGCAGCTTATACAGGGGGCGTAATCAGCCCCAGCATTTT. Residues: CASSLYRGRNQPQHF.

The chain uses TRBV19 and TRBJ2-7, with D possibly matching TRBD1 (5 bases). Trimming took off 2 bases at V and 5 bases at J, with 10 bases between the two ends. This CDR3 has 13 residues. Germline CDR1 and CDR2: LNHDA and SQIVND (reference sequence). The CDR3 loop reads CASSIPQGHEQYF. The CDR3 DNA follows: TGTGCCAGTAGTATACCCCAGGGCCACGAGCAGTACTTC.

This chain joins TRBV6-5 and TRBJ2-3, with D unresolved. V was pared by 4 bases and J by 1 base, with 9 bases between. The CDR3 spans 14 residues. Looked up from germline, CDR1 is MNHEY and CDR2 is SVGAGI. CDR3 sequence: CASSSRQGTDTQYF. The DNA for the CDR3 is TGTGCCAGCAGTTCGCGGCAAGGCACAGATACGCAGTATTTT.

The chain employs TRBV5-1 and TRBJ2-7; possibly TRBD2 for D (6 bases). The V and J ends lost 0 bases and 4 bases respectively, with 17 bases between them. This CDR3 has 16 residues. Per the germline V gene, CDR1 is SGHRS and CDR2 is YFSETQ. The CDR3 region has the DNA TGCGCCAGCAGCTTGGCCGAAGGAGGGCGGGCTTACGAGCAGTACTTC. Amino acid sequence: CASSLAEGGRAYEQYF.

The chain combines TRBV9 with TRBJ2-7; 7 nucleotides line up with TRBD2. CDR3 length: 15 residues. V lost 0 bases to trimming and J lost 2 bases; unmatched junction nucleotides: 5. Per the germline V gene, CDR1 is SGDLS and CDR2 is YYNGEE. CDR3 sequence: CASSVGRELPYEQYF. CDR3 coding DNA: TGTGCCAGCAGCGTAGGGCGGGAGCTACCCTACGAGCAGTACTTC.

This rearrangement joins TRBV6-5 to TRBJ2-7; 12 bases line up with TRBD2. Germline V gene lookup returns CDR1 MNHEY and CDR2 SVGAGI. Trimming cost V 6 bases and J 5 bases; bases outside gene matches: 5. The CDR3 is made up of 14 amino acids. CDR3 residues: CASSRTSGKDEQYF. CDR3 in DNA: TGTGCCAGCAGCAGGACTAGCGGGAAGGACGAGCAGTACTTC.

The CDR3 region has the DNA TGTGCCAGCAGCCTCACCGGGTGGGGTGTTACCGGGGAGCTGTTTTTT. Translation: CASSLTGWGVTGELFF. The chain has TRBV14 and TRBJ2-2; no reliable D call. Germline CDR1 is SGHDN and CDR2 is FVKESK. The V and J ends lost 4 bases and 5 bases respectively, with 17 bases between them. The CDR3 consists of 16 residues.

DNA of the CDR3: TGCGCCAGCAGCCAACCGGGACCATTCCAAGAGACCCAGTACTTC. It translates to CASSQPGPFQETQYF. V and J are TRBV4-1 and TRBJ2-5; D may match TRBD1 or TRBD2 (5 bases each). The ends were cut back, 2 bases at V and 1 base at J, with 11 bases in the middle. The CDR3 spans 15 residues. Per germline, CDR1 MGHRA and CDR2 YSYEKL.

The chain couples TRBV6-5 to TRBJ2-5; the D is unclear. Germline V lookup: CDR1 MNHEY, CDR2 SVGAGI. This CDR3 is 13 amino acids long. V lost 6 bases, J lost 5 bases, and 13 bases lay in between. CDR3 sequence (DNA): TGTGCCAGCAGGCACGATATGGTGGAGACCCAGTACTTC. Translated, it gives CASRHDMVETQYF.

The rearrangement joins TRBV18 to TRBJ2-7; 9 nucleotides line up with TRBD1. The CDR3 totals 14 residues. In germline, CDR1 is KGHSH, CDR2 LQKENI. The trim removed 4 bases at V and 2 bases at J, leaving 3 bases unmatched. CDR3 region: CASSHGTGPYEQYF. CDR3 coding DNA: TGTGCCAGCTCACACGGGACAGGGCCCTACGAGCAGTACTTC.

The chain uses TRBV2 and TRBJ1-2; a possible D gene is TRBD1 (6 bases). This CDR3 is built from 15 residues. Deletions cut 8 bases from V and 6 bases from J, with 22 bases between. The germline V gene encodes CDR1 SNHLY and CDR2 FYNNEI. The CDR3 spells CASRITDRIKDGYTF. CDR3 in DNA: TGTGCCAGCCGTATTACCGACAGGATCAAGGATGGCTACACCTTC.

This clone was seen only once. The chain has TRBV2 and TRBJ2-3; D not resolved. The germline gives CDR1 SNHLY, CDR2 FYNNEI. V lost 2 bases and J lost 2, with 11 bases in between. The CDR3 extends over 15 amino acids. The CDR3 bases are TGTGCCAGCAGTGAATTTGCAGGCTACACAGATACGCAGTATTTT. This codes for CASSEFAGYTDTQYF.